These 24 T cell receptor beta chains were sequenced from one sample in a study of identical twins (dated by TCRdb to between 2015 and 2016). The method was 5' RACE. Sequencing used an Illumina HiSeq 2000. The public reads were reanalyzed by TCRdb: fastp trimming at Q25, MiXCR alignment, in-frame beta chains only. One record per CDR3 amino acid sequence lists the most common genes and DNA. In all, the sample holds 200,000 to 250,000 distinct CDR3 sequences, and 6.5% of those were seen once. The ten largest clones take up 13% to 15% of the sample. Another study also made use of these data, one on T cells expressing NK-cell markers.

Sequencing was done on a sample of CD8+ T cells sorted from blood. Every receptor here comes from a woman aged 18-29 years in good health.

The table lists this clonotype with many counts. The rearrangement uses TRBV27 and TRBJ1-2; D not resolved. The CDR3 consists of 12 residues. The V gene lost 8 bases and the J gene lost 3 bases, with 10 bases spanning the gap. The germline V gene has CDR1 MNHEY and CDR2 SMNVEV (reference sequence). CDR3 bases: TGTGCCAGCGGGTTTGGGGACTATGGCTACACCTTC. This encodes CASGFGDYGYTF.

In this sample, this clonotype turned up a few times. The J gene is TRBJ2-7, the V gene TRBV10-1; weak D call: TRBD1 (6 bases). Between the trimmed V and J ends, which lost 1 base and 6 bases, there was a span of 13 bases. Germline CDR1 WNHNN, CDR2 SYGVQD (reference sequence). This CDR3 is 14 amino acids long. The CDR3 loop reads CASSELQGDGEQYF. For the CDR3, the DNA is TGCGCCAGCAGTGAGTTACAGGGTGACGGCGAGCAGTACTTC.

This clonotype has ten or more counts. This chain joins TRBV20-1 and TRBJ2-5; no clear D gene. V was pared by 1 base and J by 5 bases, with 11 bases between. Germline values: CDR1 DFQATT, CDR2 SNEGSKA (reference sequence). There are 13 residues in the CDR3. The CDR3 region is CSARVPLLETQYF. The DNA of the CDR3 is TGCAGTGCTAGAGTGCCCCTTTTGGAGACCCAGTACTTC.

In its sample, this clonotype was seen once. A much larger clone is a single base away; this may be a read error. Here the CDR3 reads CASSFGTIGKDEQFF. CDR3 in DNA: TGTGCCAGCAGTTTCGGGACTATCGGGAAAGATGAGCAGTTCTTC. The chain recombines TRBV12-3 or TRBV12-4 with TRBJ2-1; 7 bases align to TRBD2. J gave up 8 bases and V 3 bases, and 10 bases lay outside the gene matches. The CDR3 consists of 15 residues.

This clonotype was picked up many times. The chain links TRBV24-1 to TRBJ2-7; D is unclear. CDR3 length: 15 residues. Trimming removed 3 bases at V and 1 base at J, with 12 bases between. The germline gives CDR1 KGHDR, CDR2 SFDVKD. DNA for the CDR3: TGTGCCACCAGTGATGAAGTAGATCGATCCTACGAGCAGTACTTC. Amino acid sequence: CATSDEVDRSYEQYF.

This clonotype was picked up a small number of times. This sequence joins TRBV19 and TRBJ2-1; TRBD2 is a possible D gene (5 bases). There are 13 residues in the CDR3. From germline, CDR1 is LNHDA and CDR2 SQIVND (reference sequence). The V end lost 9 bases, the J end lost 1 base, and 10 bases lay between the germline ends. In DNA, the CDR3 is TGTGCCAGCGAAGCGGCTTCCTACAATGAGCAGTTCTTC. It yields the protein CASEAASYNEQFF.

J is TRBJ1-1 and V is TRBV29-1; TRBD1 is a possible D gene (5 bases). V was shortened by 5 bases and J by 8 bases, with 9 bases between the two germline ends. Germline values: CDR1 SQVTM, CDR2 ANQGSEA. This CDR3 contains 10 residues. The CDR3 sequence: CSVRGGEAFF. The CDR3 nucleotides are TGCAGCGTTCGTGGGGGGGAAGCTTTCTTT.

This clonotype was seen ten or more times. The genes are TRBV20-1 and TRBJ2-7; D not resolved. Germline V lookup: CDR1 DFQATT, CDR2 SNEGSKA (reference sequence). The V end lost 2 bases, the J end lost 3 bases, and 8 bases lay between the germline ends. CDR3 length: 12 amino acids. The CDR3 sequence: CSARPDVYEQYF. DNA of the CDR3: TGCAGTGCTAGACCGGACGTCTACGAGCAGTACTTC.

This clonotype was picked up a small number of times. The V and J genes are TRBV27 and TRBJ2-1, with 7 nucleotides matching TRBD1. The germline V gene has CDR1 MNHEY and CDR2 SMNVEV (reference sequence). The CDR3 consists of 15 residues. J lost 4 bases, V lost 10 bases, and 13 bases had no gene match. In nucleotides, the CDR3 is TGTGCCACCTCCTCGACAGGGACGCTGTACAATGAGCAGTTCTTC. Translation gives CATSSTGTLYNEQFF.

In nucleotides, the CDR3 is TGTGCCAGCAGTTTAGCAGTTAACTATGGCTACACCTTC. This gives the protein CASSLAVNYGYTF. The chain employs TRBV27 and TRBJ1-2; no clear D gene. Trimming pared 2 bases from V and 1 base from J, leaving 5 bases between. Germline-derived CDR1 and CDR2 are MNHEY and SMNVEV (reference sequence). The CDR3 length is 13 residues.

This clonotype has at least ten counts. The genes are TRBV29-1 and TRBJ2-2; 8 bases line up with TRBD2. There are 15 residues in the CDR3. V gave up 6 bases and J gave up 7 bases; unmatched junction bases: 13. Germline-derived CDR1 and CDR2 are SQVTM and ANQGSEA. The CDR3 is CSVGSSGSINGELFF. Here the CDR3 DNA reads TGCAGCGTGGGGTCGAGCGGGAGCATAAACGGGGAGCTGTTTTTT.

The chain uses TRBV11-2 and TRBJ2-1; D is perhaps TRBD2 (6 bases). Germline V gives CDR1 SGHAT, CDR2 FQNNGV. Deletions cut 1 base from V and 0 bases from J, with 22 bases between. The length of the CDR3 is 20 residues. The CDR3 nucleotides are TGTGCCAGCAGCTTAGGCCCGGCGGTAGCGGCCTCGAGCTCCTACAATGAGCAGTTCTTC. Its translation: CASSLGPAVAASSSYNEQFF.

There are many counts of this clonotype. The V and J genes are TRBV5-4 and TRBJ2-5; either TRBD1 or TRBD2 may supply D (6 bases each). This CDR3 is built from 19 residues. CDR1 SGHNT and CDR2 YYREEE come from the germline V gene (reference sequence). V shed 1 base and J shed 2 bases, with 24 bases lying between them. The CDR3 here is CASSLFLTGRSGHQETQYF. The CDR3 coding sequence is TGTGCCAGCAGCTTGTTTTTAACAGGGAGGTCGGGGCATCAAGAGACCCAGTACTTC.

The chain has TRBV6-1 and TRBJ2-1; maybe TRBD1 (6 bases). In germline, CDR1 is MNHNS, CDR2 SASEGT. V lost 5 bases and J lost 5, with 13 bases in between. The CDR3 runs 14 residues. CDR3 sequence (DNA): TGTGCCAGCAGTCCATGGGACACGGACAATGAGCAGTTCTTC. Amino acids: CASSPWDTDNEQFF.

The chain combines TRBV20-1 with TRBJ2-1, with D uncertain. Germline V gene lookup returns CDR1 DFQATT and CDR2 SNEGSKA (reference sequence). There are 11 residues in the CDR3. V lost 6 bases, J lost 5 bases, and 8 bases lay in between. In nucleotides, the CDR3 is TGCAGTGCCGTTGTTCACAATGAGCAGTTCTTC. Protein: CSAVVHNEQFF.

This clonotype was counted a few times. The chain recombines TRBV4-1 with TRBJ1-3; a weak D match, TRBD1 (5 bases). The CDR3 runs to 16 residues. Germline values: CDR1 MGHRA, CDR2 YSYEKL. V lost 1 base and J lost 0, with 10 bases in between. CDR3 coding DNA: TGCGCCAGCAGCCAAGGGGGCCTGTTCTCTGGAAACACCATATATTTT. Amino acid sequence: CASSQGGLFSGNTIYF.

The rearrangement links TRBV6-2 or TRBV6-3 to TRBJ2-1, with D hard to call. The ends were cut back, 2 bases at V and 8 bases at J, with 19 bases in the middle. Germline V CDR1 and CDR2: MNHEY, SVGEGT. The CDR3 totals 16 residues. CDR3 sequence: CASSYEVGSSPDEQFF. The CDR3 DNA sequence: TGTGCCAGCAGTTACGAGGTTGGCTCCTCTCCAGATGAGCAGTTCTTC.

V gene TRBV29-1 combines with J gene TRBJ1-2, with D possibly being TRBD1 (5 bases). The CDR3 is 11 residues long. Germline assignment: CDR1 SQVTM and CDR2 ANQGSEA. The V and J ends lost 8 bases and 1 base respectively, with 8 bases between them. CDR3 protein: CSSRDNYGYTF. The CDR3 DNA follows: TGCAGCTCCAGGGATAACTATGGCTACACCTTC.

This clonotype was recorded at least ten times. This chain connects TRBV27 to TRBJ2-1; no firm D call. Per germline, CDR1 MNHEY and CDR2 SMNVEV (reference sequence). The V and J ends lost 5 bases and 5 bases respectively, with 10 bases between them. This CDR3 contains 13 residues. CDR3 DNA sequence: TGTGCCAGCAGTCCGTACCTCGACAATGAGCAGTTCTTC. Its protein product is CASSPYLDNEQFF.

This rearrangement joins TRBV7-8 to TRBJ2-5; no firm D call. From germline, CDR1 is SGHVS and CDR2 FQNEAQ. The CDR3 covers 13 residues. V was trimmed by 3 bases and J by 5 bases, leaving 10 bases between them. The CDR3 region is CASSLRRRETQYF. CDR3 bases: TGTGCCAGCAGCTTGCGCAGACGCGAGACCCAGTACTTC.

This clonotype was counted many times. The chain is built from TRBV7-2 and TRBJ2-7; D gene uncertain. Germline V CDR1 and CDR2: SGHTA, FQGNSA. V gave up 3 bases and J gave up 5 bases, with 11 bases separating them. The CDR3 consists of 13 residues. The CDR3 DNA is TGTGCCAGCAGCTTCCTCGGTCGGGACGAGCAGTACTTC. Amino acids: CASSFLGRDEQYF.

This clonotype was detected only a few times. The chain is built from TRBV27 and TRBJ2-1; D is possibly TRBD2 (5 bases). The V gene's germline CDR1 is MNHEY and CDR2 SMNVEV (reference sequence). This CDR3 region has 13 residues. Trimming removed 6 bases from V and 8 bases from J, with 14 bases in between. This CDR3 is CASRKTTTDEQFF. As DNA, the CDR3 is TGTGCCAGCAGAAAGACTACCACGGATGAGCAGTTCTTC.

This CDR3 is CASSILGEGEEAFF. In DNA form, the CDR3 reads TGTGCCAGCAGTATCTTAGGGGAGGGAGAGGAAGCTTTCTTT. This chain uses TRBV6-1 with TRBJ1-1, with D maybe TRBD1 (5 bases). CDR1 is MNHNS, CDR2 SASEGT, per germline. The CDR3 sequence is 14 residues long. V shed 5 bases and J shed 8 bases, with 18 bases lying between them.

The sample holds many counts of this clonotype. This chain links TRBV15 with TRBJ2-5; 7 bases line up with TRBD1. Germline V gene lookup returns CDR1 LNHNV and CDR2 YYDKDF (reference sequence). The CDR3 runs to 15 residues. The trim removed 1 base at V and 2 bases at J, leaving 4 bases unmatched. The CDR3 protein is CATSRGTRGQETQYF. The CDR3 bases are TGTGCCACCAGCAGAGGTACCAGGGGGCAAGAGACCCAGTACTTC.